This T cell receptor beta chain comes out of a study of control samples from healthy donors and cancer patients. This CDR3 has 11 amino acids. Deletions cut 6 bases from V and 2 bases from J, with 5 bases between. The germline gives CDR1 SNHLY, CDR2 FYNNEI. Clones were sequenced by immunoSEQ multiplex PCR, and TCRdb holds only the in-frame ones, with some missing. The table shows 65,000 to 95,000 clones, with around 91% occurring only once. The origin of this receptor is a man over 45 in good health. Sequenced material: blood. The rearrangement uses TRBV2 and TRBJ2-7, with D hard to call. CDR3 residues: CASRGPYEQYF. As DNA, the CDR3 is TGTGCCAGCAGGGGTCCCTACGAGCAGTACTTC.